A single sample gave rise to the 30 T cell receptor beta chains below, sequenced in a study of blood T cell repertoires in COVID-19 (dated by TCRdb to 2020 to 2021). The protocol used for the library was the immunoSEQ multiplex PCR assay. The table was pulled from immuneACCESS by TCRdb, which kept in-frame rearrangements only. Such tables lose some clones; where checked, under half of the loss comes from unresolved V genes, and the rest has no known cause. Across this sample there are some 200,000 clones, with approximately 80% seen only once. Of the sample, around 11% falls within the top ten clones. Sequencing was done on a sample of PBMCs or T cells enriched from blood (not recorded which). These receptors were taken from a man aged 40-55 years who had recovered from COVID-19.

This sequence joins TRBV5-1 and TRBJ1-6, with D unclear. Germline assignment: CDR1 SGHRS and CDR2 YFSETQ. CDR3 size: 15 residues. The V end was cut by 4 bases, the J end by 7 bases, with 15 bases between. This CDR3 is CASSPQKTANSPLHF. The DNA for the CDR3 is TGCGCCAGCAGCCCCCAAAAAACTGCCAATTCACCCCTCCACTTT. Full variable domain (rest looked up from reference TRBV5-1 and TRBJ1-6): KAGVTQTPRYLIKTRGQQVTLSCSPISGHRSVSWYQQTPGQGLQFLFEYFSETQRNKGNFPGRFSGRQFSNSRSEMNVSTLELGDSALYLCASSPQKTANSPLHFGNGTRLTVT.

The chain recombines TRBV18 with TRBJ2-5; D possibly corresponds to TRBD1 (6 bases). This CDR3 spans 15 amino acids. Trimming removed 0 bases from V and 4 bases from J, with 12 bases in between. Per germline, CDR1 KGHSH and CDR2 LQKENI. The CDR3 here is CASSPPQGNGETQYF. DNA for the CDR3: TGTGCCAGCTCACCACCACAGGGTAATGGAGAGACCCAGTACTTC.

The rearrangement joins TRBV5-1 to TRBJ1-2; D ambiguous. Germline values: CDR1 SGHRS, CDR2 YFSETQ. Trimming pared 0 bases from V and 8 bases from J, leaving 11 bases between. The CDR3 is 13 residues long. CDR3 protein: CASSLAGKKGYTF. CDR3 DNA: TGCGCCAGCAGCTTGGCGGGGAAAAAAGGCTACACCTTC.

Details on this clone: Other DNA sequences of this sample code for an identical CDR3. The chain is built from TRBV18 and TRBJ2-2, with a possible D match to TRBD1 (6 bases). The CDR3 length is 15 residues. CDR1 is KGHSH, CDR2 LQKENI, per germline. V was pared by 2 bases and J by 1 base, with 8 bases between. The CDR3 coding sequence is TGTGCCAGCTCACCAAACAGGGAGAACACCGGGGAGCTGTTTTTT. Translated: CASSPNRENTGELFF.

J is TRBJ2-7 and V is TRBV6-5, with 8 bases that match TRBD2. With 11 bases clipped from V and 2 bases from J, the junction kept 11 bases outside the gene matches. The CDR3 has 14 residues. The germline V gene encodes CDR1 MNHEY and CDR2 SVGAGI. The CDR3 here is CAAAGGDSPYEQYF. DNA for the CDR3: TGTGCCGCCGCCGGGGGGGACTCTCCCTACGAGCAGTACTTC.

The chain combines TRBV25-1 with TRBJ2-3; D may be TRBD1 (5 bases). The ends were cut back, 4 bases at V and 0 bases at J, with 14 bases in the middle. CDR1 is MGHDK, CDR2 SYGVNS, per germline. The CDR3 length is 16 residues. The CDR3 reads CASSGRKGNSTDTQYF. The CDR3 DNA follows: TGTGCCAGCAGTGGGCGTAAGGGGAACAGCACAGATACGCAGTATTTT.

The V gene is TRBV4-2, the J gene TRBJ2-1; a weak D match, TRBD1 (5 bases). CDR1 and CDR2 (germline): LGHNA, YNFKEQ. The V and J ends lost 0 bases and 7 bases respectively, with 7 bases between them. The CDR3 sequence is 13 residues long. The CDR3 spells CASSQDRVNEQFF. CDR3 DNA sequence: TGTGCCAGCAGCCAAGACAGGGTTAATGAGCAGTTCTTC.

The rearrangement uses TRBV2 and TRBJ2-1; 13 bases map to TRBD2. This CDR3 has 16 amino acids. The germline V gene has CDR1 SNHLY and CDR2 FYNNEI. The trim removed 4 bases at V and 9 bases at J, leaving 9 bases unmatched. CDR3 nucleotide sequence: TGTGCCAGCAGTGGCCAACTAGCGGGAGGGCTCCCTGAGCAGTTCTTC. It is translated as CASSGQLAGGLPEQFF.

At least ten counts were recorded for this clone. The chain couples TRBV7-2 to TRBJ2-7; a weak D match, TRBD2 (5 bases). This CDR3 is 14 amino acids long. Trimming took off 5 bases at V and 0 bases at J, with 11 bases between the two ends. CDR1 SGHTA and CDR2 FQGNSA come from the germline V gene. CDR3 sequence reads: CASSERDFSYEQYF. In nucleotides, the CDR3 is TGTGCCAGCAGCGAGAGGGATTTCTCCTACGAGCAGTACTTC.

The chain links TRBV4-3 to TRBJ1-3, with a weak D call TRBD1 (6 bases). Germline CDR1 reads LGHNA; CDR2 reads YSLEER. The CDR3 is 14 residues long. Trimming took 2 bases from V and 2 from J, leaving 7 bases between them. Here the CDR3 DNA reads TGCGCCAGCAGCCAACAGGGGACTGGAAACACCATATATTTT. Translated: CASSQQGTGNTIYF.

This chain connects TRBV7-6 to TRBJ1-2, with TRBD1 as a possible D gene (6 bases). The V end lost 1 base, the J end lost 3 bases, and 15 bases lay between the germline ends. Germline V gene data show CDR1 as SGHVS and CDR2 as FNYEAQ. The CDR3 runs to 16 residues. Written as DNA, the CDR3 is TGTGCCAGCAGCTTAGACGGTGGGGGCACAGACTATGGCTACACCTTC. This sequence encodes CASSLDGGGTDYGYTF.

The chain employs TRBV28 and TRBJ1-3, with TRBD1 identical over 10 bases. V shed 3 bases, J shed 0 bases, and the junction held 5 bases outside the gene matches. There are 17 residues in the CDR3. CDR1 MDHEN and CDR2 SYDVKM come from the germline V gene. The CDR3 DNA is TGTGCCAGCAGTTTCGGGACAGGGGCTATCTCTGGAAACACCATATATTTT. This sequence encodes CASSFGTGAISGNTIYF.

This clone was detected a few times. The chain carries TRBV15 and TRBJ2-1, with 7 bases identical to TRBD1. Trimming took 0 bases from V and 11 from J; bases not matched to a gene: 1. CDR1 is LNHNV and CDR2 is YYDKDF in the germline V gene (reference sequence). This CDR3 comprises 12 residues. CDR3 nucleotide sequence: TGTGCCACCAGCAGAGACAGGGGGAAGCAGTTCTTC. Translated: CATSRDRGKQFF.

Here the CDR3 reads CASTGLVSGRAGEQFF. The CDR3 nucleotides are TGTGCCAGTACGGGCCTTGTTAGCGGGAGGGCGGGTGAGCAGTTCTTC. V is TRBV19 and J is TRBJ2-1; 11 nucleotides agree with TRBD2. In germline, CDR1 is LNHDA, CDR2 SQIVND (reference sequence). The CDR3 is made up of 16 amino acids. Losses at the gene ends were 7 bases for V and 9 bases for J; bases not matched to a gene: 14.

The V and J genes are TRBV7-9 and TRBJ1-3, with D tentatively TRBD1 (5 bases). Germline V CDR1 and CDR2: SEHNR, FQNEAQ (reference sequence). This CDR3 has 13 amino acids. V dropped 4 bases and J dropped 6 bases, with 10 bases sitting between them. DNA for the CDR3: TGTGCCAGCAGCTCGGGAGGGGAAAACACCATATATTTT. This translates into CASSSGGENTIYF.

This clone was observed a few times. This chain joins TRBV30 and TRBJ1-2, with no clear D. This CDR3 region has 12 residues. The V end lost 4 bases, the J end lost 2 bases, and 8 bases lay between the germline ends. Germline V CDR1 and CDR2: GTSNPN, SVGIG (reference sequence). Here the CDR3 DNA reads TGTGCCTGGACGGGGAACAACTATGGCTACACCTTC. Translating gives CAWTGNNYGYTF.

This clone was observed once. The rearrangement uses TRBV11-2 and TRBJ2-5; D is ambiguous. V was shortened by 0 bases and J by 4 bases, with 3 bases between the two germline ends. Germline CDR1 is SGHAT and CDR2 is FQNNGV. The length of the CDR3 is 12 residues. The CDR3 nucleotides read TGTGCCAGCAGCTTAGATAGAGAGACCCAGTACTTC. It encodes CASSLDRETQYF.

The chain employs TRBV3-1 (or the pseudogene TRBV3-2) and TRBJ1-5; 9 positions agree with TRBD1. CDR3 length equals 14 residues. CDR1 LGHDT and CDR2 YNNKEL come from the germline V gene (reference sequence). The junction had 5 bases not matched to a gene; V was cut back by 4 bases and J by 7 bases. CDR3 region: CASSRGQGLQPQHF. DNA of the CDR3: TGTGCCAGCAGCCGGGGACAGGGACTACAGCCCCAGCATTTT.

J is TRBJ2-3 and V is TRBV2, with D uncertain. The ends were cut back, 6 bases at V and 4 bases at J, with 11 bases in the middle. CDR3 length: 13 amino acids. The germline CDR1 and CDR2 sequences are SNHLY and FYNNEI. CDR3 region: CASSGERADTQYF. The CDR3 DNA sequence: TGTGCCAGCAGCGGAGAGAGAGCAGATACGCAGTATTTT.

The chain carries TRBV10-1 and TRBJ1-2; D gene ambiguous. The CDR3 spans 12 residues. CDR1 is WNHNN and CDR2 is SYGVQD in the germline V gene (reference sequence). V was trimmed by 2 bases and J by 5 bases, leaving 6 bases between them. CDR3 coding DNA: TGCGCCAGCAGTGAGACCGGGTATGGCTACACCTTC. Protein product: CASSETGYGYTF.

DNA for the CDR3: TGCGCCAGCAGCTTGTCTACTAGCGGGAGTCGGTACGAGCAGTACTTC. Protein sequence: CASSLSTSGSRYEQYF. The chain employs TRBV5-1 and TRBJ2-7, with 11 bases that match TRBD2. V was pared by 1 base and J by 4 bases, with 7 bases of the junction left unmatched. The CDR3 contains 16 residues. Per germline, CDR1 SGHRS and CDR2 YFSETQ.

The rearrangement links TRBV29-1 to TRBJ2-7; TRBD2 matches 7 bases. CDR3 length: 14 amino acids. The trim removed 4 bases at V and 3 bases at J, leaving 9 bases unmatched. The germline CDR1 and CDR2 sequences are SQVTM and ANQGSEA. The CDR3 region has the DNA TGCAGCGTTGCCATTCCCGGGACTAACTACGAGCAGTACTTC. Translated: CSVAIPGTNYEQYF.

This clone has just one count. The genes are TRBV27 and TRBJ1-2, with D perhaps matching TRBD1 (5 bases). V shed 0 bases and J shed 4 bases, with 12 bases lying between them. CDR1 is MNHEY, CDR2 SMNVEV, per germline (reference sequence). The CDR3 sequence is 15 residues long. This chain's CDR3 is CASSLSGTNIYGYTF. DNA of the CDR3: TGTGCCAGCAGTTTATCAGGGACTAATATCTATGGCTACACCTTC.

The genes are TRBV10-3 and TRBJ2-7; 9 positions agree with TRBD1. From germline, CDR1 is ENHRY and CDR2 SYGVKD. Trimming cost V 6 bases and J 3 bases; bases outside gene matches: 9. The CDR3 totals 15 residues. The CDR3 DNA follows: TGTGCCATCAGCGATATGGACAGGGGAGACTACGAGCAGTACTTC. Translated, it gives CAISDMDRGDYEQYF.

The sample holds a few counts of this clone. V usage is TRBV3-1 (or the pseudogene TRBV3-2) and J usage is TRBJ1-3; TRBD1 matches at 7 bases. From germline, CDR1 is LGHDT and CDR2 YNNKEL (reference sequence). The CDR3 runs 14 residues. V lost 4 bases and J lost 0; bases outside the gene matches: 0. For the CDR3, the DNA is TGTGCCAGCAGCCCAGGGGGCTCTGGAAACACCATATATTTT. This encodes CASSPGGSGNTIYF.

The rearrangement uses TRBV15 and TRBJ1-5, with no clear D. The length of the CDR3 is 14 residues. CDR1 LNHNV and CDR2 YYDKDF come from the germline V gene (reference sequence). V lost 0 bases, J lost 4 bases, and 7 bases lay in between. CDR3 sequence reads: CATSRDPQNQPQHF. Here the CDR3 DNA reads TGTGCCACCAGCAGAGATCCCCAAAATCAGCCCCAGCATTTT.

Comment on this clone: At one end the junction does not follow the germline gene, possibly because of a read error. The rearrangement links TRBV7-7 to TRBJ2-5, with TRBD2 matching over 11 bases. CDR1 is SSHAT, CDR2 FNYEAQ, per germline (reference sequence). The CDR3 is 15 residues long. The CDR3 DNA sequence: TGTGCTAGCAGCCTCAATAGCGGGAGGGGGGAGACCCAGTACTTC. Translated: CASSLNSGRGETQYF. The full variable domain, with the rest looked up from reference TRBV7-7 and TRBJ2-5, is GAGVSQSPRYKVTKRGQDVTLRCDPISSHATLYWYQQALGQGPEFLTYFNYEAQPDKSGLPSDRFSAERPEGSISTLTIQRTEQRDSAMYRCASSLNSGRGETQYFGPGTRLLVL.

This clone was observed a few times. The gene calls are TRBV5-1 and TRBJ1-6; 7 nucleotides align to TRBD1. This CDR3 is 15 amino acids long. Trimming cost V 3 bases and J 5 bases; bases outside gene matches: 5. Germline V gene lookup returns CDR1 SGHRS and CDR2 YFSETQ. In DNA, the CDR3 is TGCGCCAGCAGCTCAGGACAGGACAATAATTCACCCCTCCACTTT. Translation gives CASSSGQDNNSPLHF.

The V gene is TRBV5-1, the J gene TRBJ2-1; 12 nucleotides align to TRBD2. Germline CDR1 SGHRS, CDR2 YFSETQ. The CDR3 has 17 amino acids. With V trimmed by 4 bases and J by 8 bases, 13 bases remained unmatched. CDR3 nucleotides: TGCGCCAGCAGCATCAGTTCTAGCGGGAGGGCCAACTATGAGCAGTTCTTC. Amino acid sequence: CASSISSSGRANYEQFF.

The V call is TRBV7-9, the J call TRBJ1-1, with TRBD1 as a possible D gene (6 bases). Per germline, CDR1 SEHNR and CDR2 FQNEAQ (reference sequence). V lost 5 bases to trimming and J lost 4 bases, with 14 bases between them. CDR3 length: 14 amino acids. The CDR3 DNA reads as TGTGCCAGCAGCCCCCGGACAGCTTCCACTGAAGCTTTCTTT. Amino acid sequence: CASSPRTASTEAFF. The full variable domain, in which reference TRBV7-9 and TRBJ1-1 provide the parts outside the CDR3, is DTGVSQNPRHKITKRGQNVTFRCDPISEHNRLYWYRQTLGQGPEFLTYFQNEAQLEKSRLLSDRFSAERPKGSFSTLEIQRTEQGDSAMYLCASSPRTASTEAFFGQGTRLTVV.